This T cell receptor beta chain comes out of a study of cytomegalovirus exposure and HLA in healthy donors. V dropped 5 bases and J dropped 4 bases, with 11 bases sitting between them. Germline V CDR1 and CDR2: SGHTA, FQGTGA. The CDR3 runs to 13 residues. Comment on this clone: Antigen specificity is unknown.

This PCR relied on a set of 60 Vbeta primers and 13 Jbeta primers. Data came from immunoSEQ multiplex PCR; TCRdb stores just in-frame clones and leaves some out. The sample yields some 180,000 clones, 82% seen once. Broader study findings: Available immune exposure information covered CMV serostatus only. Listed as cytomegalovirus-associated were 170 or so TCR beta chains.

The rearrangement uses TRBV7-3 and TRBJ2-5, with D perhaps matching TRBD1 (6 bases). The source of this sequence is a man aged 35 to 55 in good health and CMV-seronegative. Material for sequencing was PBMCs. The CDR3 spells CASSPTGSETQYF. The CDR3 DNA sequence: TGTGCCAGCAGCCCGACAGGTTCAGAGACCCAGTACTTC.